Listed below are T cell receptor beta chains from one sample, sequenced in a study of T-cell memory formation after mild COVID-19. A single record per CDR3 protein comes from TCRdb applying MiXCR to the 5' RACE reads. The sample includes 530,000 or so distinct CDR3 sequences, 15% to 20% of them seen just once. The sample taken for sequencing was PBMCs or a T cell subset sorted from them (not recorded which). These receptors were taken from an adult woman who had mild COVID-19 (a few samples of this study predate the infection). Cell type and time point are not known. The CDR3 runs from the conserved cysteine through the conserved F or W. D genes are given only for firm matches. Rows may omit the clone size; those that give it use once, few, many or a size class.

CDR3nt | CDR3aa | d_gene | v_gene | abundance | j_gene
TGTGCCAGCAGCTCGCCCCCCGGGACAGGGATAACTATGAACACTGAAGCTTTCTTT | CASSSPPGTGITMNTEAFF | TRBD1 | TRBV5-4 | few | TRBJ1-1
TGTGCCAGCAGCGAGGGACAGCAACCCTACGAGCAGTACTTC | CASSEGQQPYEQYF | TRBD1 | TRBV7-2 | - | TRBJ2-7
TGTGCCAGCCAGAACAGTAGGGTTAGTGGCTACACCTTC | CASQNSRVSGYTF | - | TRBV7-9 | - | TRBJ1-2
TGTGCCACCAGTGATTGGACAGGGGATGGCTACACCTTC | CATSDWTGDGYTF | TRBD1 | TRBV24-1 | - | TRBJ1-2
TGTGCCAGCTCAGTCTACCACCAAGAGACCCAGTACTTC | CASSVYHQETQYF | - | TRBV25-1 | few | TRBJ2-5
TGTGCCAGTAGTAACCGGGACTACACCTCCTACAATGAGCAGTTCTTC | CASSNRDYTSYNEQFF | TRBD2 | TRBV19 | - | TRBJ2-1
TGTGCCAGCAGCACATCCCCCTGGGGCTCCTACGAGCAGTACTTC | CASSTSPWGSYEQYF | - | TRBV7-2 | - | TRBJ2-7
TGCAGCGTTGAACTAGCATTCGAGCAGTTCTTC | CSVELAFEQFF | - | TRBV29-1 | - | TRBJ2-1
TGTGCCAGCAAACCAGGGACCAGGTCGACAGATACGCAGTATTTT | CASKPGTRSTDTQYF | - | TRBV12-3/TRBV12-4 | many | TRBJ2-3
TGTGCCAGCAGCCAGGAAACCGGGGGTTCCATGTCCTATGGCTACACCTTC | CASSQETGGSMSYGYTF | - | TRBV4-2 | - | TRBJ1-2
TGCGCCAGCAGCCAAGCAGTGACCGGGGAGCTGTTTTTT | CASSQAVTGELFF | - | TRBV4-1 | few | TRBJ2-2
TGTGCCAGCAGTCGGACCGAAGATCAGTACGAGCAGTACTTC | CASSRTEDQYEQYF | - | TRBV6-5 | few | TRBJ2-7
TGTGCCAGCAGTGCCTCTTTCCGGGGGGCGAAGGACTTC | CASSASFRGAKDF | - | TRBV6-1 | few | TRBJ2-4
TGTGCCAGCAGTGAAGGGCCTCAAGGGAACTATGGCTACACCTTC | CASSEGPQGNYGYTF | - | TRBV2 | - | TRBJ1-2
TGTGCCAGCAGCTCTCTAGCGGGGAACACAGATACGCAGTATTTT | CASSSLAGNTDTQYF | TRBD2 | TRBV7-2 | - | TRBJ2-3
TGCAGTGCTAGATCAAGGGGGGGGCCTATCTCTGGAAACACCATATATTTT | CSARSRGGPISGNTIYF | - | TRBV20-1 | - | TRBJ1-3
TGTGCCAGCAGCAATAGGACAGGGCAAGAGACCCAGTACTTC | CASSNRTGQETQYF | TRBD1 | TRBV5-4 | - | TRBJ2-5
TGTGCCAGCAGCTTGCCCCCTTGGGATTCACCCCTCCACTTT | CASSLPPWDSPLHF | - | TRBV5-5 | few | TRBJ1-6
TGTGCCAGCAGTCCGCCACTAGATTTAGTAAATGAGCAGTTCTTC | CASSPPLDLVNEQFF | - | TRBV12-3/TRBV12-4 | few | TRBJ2-1
TGTGCCAGCACCGTAGTGGCGGGAGTTTATGAGCAGTTCTTC | CASTVVAGVYEQFF | TRBD2 | TRBV6-2/TRBV6-3 | few | TRBJ2-1
TGCAGTGCTAGAGTTTCTCCGACATTTTTAGGGGAAGACTACGAGCAGTACTTC | CSARVSPTFLGEDYEQYF | - | TRBV20-1 | - | TRBJ2-7
TGTGCCAGCAGCTTAGATCGGGACGACGGAAAACTGTTTTTT | CASSLDRDDGKLFF | - | TRBV11-3 | - | TRBJ1-4
TGTGCCAGCAGCCAAGAACGGGACAGGCAGATTAGCTCTGGGGCCAACGTCCTGACTTTC | CASSQERDRQISSGANVLTF | TRBD1 | TRBV14 | - | TRBJ2-6
TGCGCCAGCAGCCAAGATGCAGGGATCTACAATGAGCAGTTCTTC | CASSQDAGIYNEQFF | - | TRBV4-1 | - | TRBJ2-1
TGTGGCAGCAGCGTGGAGTGGGGGGCGGACACTGAAGCTTTCTTT | CGSSVEWGADTEAFF | - | TRBV9 | - | TRBJ1-1
TGCGCCAGCAACTTGGACGTGGTAAACTACGAGCAGTACTTC | CASNLDVVNYEQYF | - | TRBV5-1 | - | TRBJ2-7
TGTGCCAGCAGCGACATGAGAACAGGGGGCGCGATCGGGGAGCTGTTTTTT | CASSDMRTGGAIGELFF | TRBD1 | TRBV12-3/TRBV12-4 | few | TRBJ2-2
TGTGCCAGCAGCCCCGATGGGATGTTGGACACTGAAGCTTTCTTT | CASSPDGMLDTEAFF | - | TRBV7-9 | - | TRBJ1-1
TGTGCCAGTAGTTTACGACAGAAAATGAATTCACCCCTCCACTTT | CASSLRQKMNSPLHF | - | TRBV19 | - | TRBJ1-6
TGTGCCAGCAGTTTATTGCTGGGTCGAACTGAAGCTTTCTTT | CASSLLLGRTEAFF | - | TRBV12-3/TRBV12-4 | few | TRBJ1-1
TGTGCCAGCAGCCAAGCCCTGGCGACTAATGAAAAACTGTTTTTT | CASSQALATNEKLFF | - | TRBV4-2 | - | TRBJ1-4
TGTGCCACCAGTGATCATACAGGGGTCTCCTACGAGCAGTACTTC | CATSDHTGVSYEQYF | TRBD1 | TRBV24-1 | many | TRBJ2-7
TGCGCCAGCAGCTTTAGCGGGGCCCAGGTCGATACGCAGTATTTT | CASSFSGAQVDTQYF | TRBD2 | TRBV5-1 | few | TRBJ2-3
TGTGCCACCTCACTAGCGGGAGGACCCTCTGGGGCCAACGTCCTGACTTTC | CATSLAGGPSGANVLTF | TRBD2 | TRBV24-1 | - | TRBJ2-6
TGTGCCAGTAGTATAGGGGTCGAGGAGTCCTATGGCTACACCTTC | CASSIGVEESYGYTF | - | TRBV19 | - | TRBJ1-2
TGTGCCAGCAGCCCTACTAGCGGGGGGGCCGGGGAGCTGTTTTTT | CASSPTSGGAGELFF | TRBD2 | TRBV11-2 | few | TRBJ2-2
TGTGCCAGCAGTTTGATTGGGTGGTATGGCTACACCTTC | CASSLIGWYGYTF | - | TRBV12-3/TRBV12-4 | - | TRBJ1-2
TGTGCCAGCACGACGGAGACCGGGGAGCTGTTTTTT | CASTTETGELFF | - | TRBV27 | - | TRBJ2-2
TGTGCCAGCAGCTTGGCCTTAGCGGGGGCAATCTACAATGAGCAGTTCTTC | CASSLALAGAIYNEQFF | TRBD2 | TRBV5-4 | - | TRBJ2-1
TGCAGCGGGATCCAGGGGGCTGGAAACACCATATATTTT | CSGIQGAGNTIYF | TRBD1 | TRBV29-1 | - | TRBJ1-3
TGTGCCAGCAGCCCAGGCCCACATCTTGAAGCTTTCTTT | CASSPGPHLEAFF | - | TRBV12-3/TRBV12-4 | few | TRBJ1-1
TGTGCCAGCAGACTAGCGGGAGGACAGTACTTC | CASRLAGGQYF | TRBD2 | TRBV6-6 | - | TRBJ2-7
TGTGCCAGCAGCTCTCGGAGGCAGGGAGAGACCCAGTACTTC | CASSSRRQGETQYF | - | TRBV5-5 | few | TRBJ2-5
TGTGCCAGCAGCCTCTTCCAAGGGGGGACCTACGAGCAGTACTTC | CASSLFQGGTYEQYF | - | TRBV7-2 | many | TRBJ2-7
TGTGCCAGCAGTCTGCGGACAGGGACTACCTACGAGCAGTACTTC | CASSLRTGTTYEQYF | - | TRBV27 | - | TRBJ2-7